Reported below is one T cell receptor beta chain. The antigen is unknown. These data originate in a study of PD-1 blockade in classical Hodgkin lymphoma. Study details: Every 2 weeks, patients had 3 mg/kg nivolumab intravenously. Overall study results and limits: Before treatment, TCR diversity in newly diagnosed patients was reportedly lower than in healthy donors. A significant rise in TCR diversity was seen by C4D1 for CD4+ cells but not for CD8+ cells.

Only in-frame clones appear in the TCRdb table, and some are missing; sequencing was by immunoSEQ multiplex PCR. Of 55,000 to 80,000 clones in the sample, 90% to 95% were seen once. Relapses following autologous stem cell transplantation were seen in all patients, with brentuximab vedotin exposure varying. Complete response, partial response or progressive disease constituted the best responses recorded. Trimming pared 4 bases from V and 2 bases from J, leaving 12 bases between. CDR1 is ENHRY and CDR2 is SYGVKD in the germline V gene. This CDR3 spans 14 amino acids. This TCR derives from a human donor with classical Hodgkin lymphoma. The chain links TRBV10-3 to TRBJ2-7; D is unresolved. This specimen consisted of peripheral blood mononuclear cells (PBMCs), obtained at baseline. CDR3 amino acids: CAISGQPTTYEQYF. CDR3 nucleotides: TGTGCCATCAGTGGTCAACCCACGACCTACGAGCAGTACTTC.